Reported below is one TCR beta chain. This specimen belongs to a study of blood T cell repertoires in COVID-19. In the study overall: Researchers got acute and convalescent COVID-19 samples from the United States, Italy and Spain.

The study recruited people aged about 18 to 90 years across approximately 24 US areas. Cohort assignment relied on participant-reported clinical history. As handled by the study authors: Nucleated cell number was recorded as an estimate derived from reference gene primer amplification. Only in-frame clones appear in the TCRdb table, and some are missing; sequencing was by immunoSEQ multiplex PCR. V and J calls plus clone size are reproduced from that table; the DNA served to infer D and trimming. The table records about 260,000 clones, about 84% of them present only once. J gave up 2 bases and V 1 base, and 2 bases lay outside the gene matches. Germline V gives CDR1 MGHDK, CDR2 SYGVNS. The CDR3 covers 16 residues.

The chain joins TRBV25-1 to TRBJ1-4; 9 bases align to TRBD1. Sequencing was performed on PBMCs or T cells enriched from blood (not recorded which). This clonotype was obtained from a woman in her fifties or sixties who had recovered from COVID-19. The CDR3 DNA follows: TGTGCCAGCAGTGAATCGGGACAGGGCACTAATGAAAAACTGTTTTTT. Translation gives CASSESGQGTNEKLFF. Supplemented by reference TRBV25-1 and TRBJ1-4, the full variable domain reads EADIYQTPRYLVIGTGKKITLECSQTMGHDKMYWYQQDPGMELHLIHYSYGVNSTEKGDLSSESTVSRIRTEHFPLTLESARPSHTSQYLCASSESGQGTNEKLFFGSGTQLSVL.